One and the same sample provided the 5 T cell receptor beta chains below, sequenced in a study of CD8+CD57+ T cells in acquired aplastic anemia. The sequenced patients had an expansion of CD8+CD57+ cells seen by flow cytometry. Genomic DNA was employed as the template in profiling TCR beta VDJ and CDR3. TCRdb processed the reads anew with MiXCR; each CDR3 protein has one entry. The repertoire includes about 200,000 distinct CDR3 sequences, 65% of them detected once, and about three fifths sits in the top ten. The sample taken for sequencing was sorted CD4+, CD8+, or CD8+CD57+ T cells (not recorded which) from PBMCs. Receptors originate from a human donor with aplastic anemia.

The V gene is TRBV24-1, the J gene TRBJ1-5; D is unresolved. V lost 0 bases and J lost 0, with 2 bases in between. Germline loops: CDR1 KGHDR, CDR2 SFDVKD. The CDR3 is 14 residues long. The CDR3 nucleotides are TGTGCCACCAGTGATTTGCATAGCAATCAGCCCCAGCATTTT. The encoded protein is CATSDLHSNQPQHF.

Comments on this clonotype: The junction does not match germline at one end; this may be a read error. This chain uses TRBV5-5 with TRBJ1-2; 8 positions match TRBD1. The CDR3 has 16 residues. Looked up from germline, CDR1 is SGHKS and CDR2 is YYEKEE (reference sequence). The CDR3 spells CASSLGVDQGAVGYTF. The DNA of the CDR3 is TGCGCCAGCAGCTTGGGCGTTGATCAGGGGGCGGTTGGCTACACCTTC.

A remark on this clonotype: At one of its ends the junction is not consistent with the germline gene, which may arise from a read error. The chain recombines TRBV2 with TRBJ1-2; D perhaps matches TRBD1 (5 bases). This CDR3 has 12 residues. CDR1 SNHLY and CDR2 FYNNEI come from the germline V gene. CDR3 amino acids: CASREGAAGYTF. CDR3 nucleotides: TGTGCCAGCAGGGAAGGGGCCGCTGGCTACACCTTC.

This clonotype was recorded a few times. The chain joins TRBV12-3 or TRBV12-4 to TRBJ2-5, with D perhaps assigned TRBD1 or TRBD2 (6 bases each). The CDR3 has 14 residues. The V gene lost 0 bases and the J gene lost 4 bases, with 9 bases spanning the gap. The CDR3 protein is CASSLAGGIETQYF. The CDR3 DNA reads as TGTGCCAGCAGTTTAGCGGGGGGCATAGAGACCCAGTACTTC.

The V and J genes are TRBV5-1 and TRBJ2-7; the match to TRBD1 covers 9 bases. CDR1 is SGHRS, CDR2 YFSETQ, per germline. The V and J ends lost 7 bases and 4 bases, in that order; junction bases with no gene match: 9. The CDR3 is 14 amino acids. CDR3 protein: CASCDGTGRYEQYF. The CDR3, as DNA: TGCGCCAGCTGCGATGGGACAGGGAGGTACGAGCAGTACTTC.